This TCR beta chain was captured by sequencing in a study of blood T cell repertoires in COVID-19. Method: immunoSEQ multiplex PCR; TCRdb's copy keeps in-frame clones and lacks some. The sample yields about 48,000 clones, 75% to 95% seen once. This clone came up once. Germline V CDR1 and CDR2: MRHNA, SNTAGT. The CDR3 sequence is 14 residues long. With V trimmed by 3 bases and J by 9 bases, 2 bases remained unmatched. The chain joins TRBV6-4 to TRBJ1-6, with TRBD1 matching over 10 bases. This TCR came from a man in his 70s with acute or convalescent COVID-19. The sample taken for sequencing was peripheral blood. The CDR3 is CASSEGQGISPLHF. The CDR3 nucleotides read TGTGCCAGCAGTGAGGGACAGGGGATTTCACCCCTCCACTTT.